This TCR beta chain was profiled in a study of regulatory T cells in long-lasting Graves disease. Relying on iRepertoire HTBI primers and Arm-PCR of CDR3 regions, the team built TCR beta libraries. Via MiXCR, TCRdb re-called the multiplex PCR reads, giving one row per CDR3 protein. The sample holds over 350,000 distinct CDR3 sequences; around 15% are singletons and the top ten take over 15%. Study results and limitations: Whereas new patients shared 966 public clonotypes, persistent patients shared more, at 2,500 to 3,500.

Time point: newly diagnosed GD, antithyroid drugs for less than 3 months. Preparation of the TCR library used RNA extracted from PBMCs. Notes on this clonotype: Its antigen is not identified.

These records were also assigned to another study, of T cells in Graves' hyperthyroidism and ophthalmopathy.

The clonotype comes from a woman aged 45-65 years with Graves disease. The material sequenced was peripheral blood mononuclear cells (PBMCs), taken at new diagnosis, from a patient treated with antithyroid drugs.

The CDR3 is CAISAPQRKSGELFF. The CDR3 DNA reads as TGTGCCATCAGTGCTCCCCAGCGAAAATCCGGGGAGCTGTTTTTT. This chain joins TRBV10-3 and TRBJ2-2; D is unclear. The CDR3 is made up of 15 amino acids. Germline assignment: CDR1 ENHRY and CDR2 SYGVKD. V shed 4 bases and J shed 6 bases, with 15 bases lying between them.